What follows describes a single T cell receptor (beta chain). Its antigen is not known. V was cut by 1 base and J by 2 bases, with 12 bases left in between. Germline V gene lookup returns CDR1 SGHDN and CDR2 FVKESK. The CDR3 is 16 residues long. This sample was included in a study of shared clonotypes between healthy human individuals. Overall study results and limits: Non-shared clonotypes had lower generation probabilities than clonotypes shared by all four sorted-subset donors.

The table came from immunoSEQ multiplex PCR; TCRdb's copy has only in-frame clones and leaves some out. The sample has over a million clones; roughly 96% are singletons. Sequencing was performed on naive CD4+ T cells sorted from blood. The subset is: CD45RA+ positively selected. The genes are TRBV14 and TRBJ2-1; D ambiguous. The receptor was isolated from a man under 40 in good health. This chain's CDR3 is CASSQGMATTYNEQFF. The CDR3 DNA follows: TGTGCCAGCAGCCAAGGAATGGCCACCACCTACAATGAGCAGTTCTTC.